This record concerns one TCR beta chain sequence. The antigen this receptor binds is unknown. The record has no base qualities; no much larger clone is one base away. Lymph node samples were obtained from the axillary draining lymph nodes of breast cancer patients. The record originates from a study of breast tumors, draining lymph nodes, adjacent tissues (dated by TCRdb to the mid-2010s). Describing the broader study: In breast cancer patients, the study compared the TCR beta repertoires of tumor, adjacent nontumor tissue and axillary lymph nodes. In human breast cancer, the study set out to assess how tumor, surrounding tissue and draining lymph node repertoires relate to one another and whether T cells might be exchanged between them. Broader findings and caveats from the paper: Tumors showed preferential V and J gene usage, and their T-cell repertoire diversity fell below that of lymph nodes yet above that of nontumor tissue. The similarity between tumor and nontumor tissue repertoires was significantly greater in luminal-like breast cancer than in basal-like breast cancer. The data were considered consistent with most tumor T cells being derived from the lymph node and subsequently expanding within tumor tissue. The conclusion that tumor T cells originate in lymph nodes was presented as consistent with a hypothesis rather than as directly demonstrated.

Sequenced using an Illumina HiSeq 2000. Multiplex PCR amplification was used to generate the TCR beta chain libraries. High-throughput sequencing was used to analyze the amplified TCR beta chain products. The raw public reads went through TCRdb reprocessing: fastp at Q25, MiXCR clone calling, in-frame beta chains kept. Merged by CDR3 protein, the rows form single entries marked with the most common genes and DNA. Here the sample has 150,000 to 200,000 distinct CDR3 sequences; 30% to 35% occur a single time. Approximately 4.2% of the sample is held by the ten biggest clonotypes. V trim: 6 bases; J trim: 2 bases; unmatched bases: 6. Reading from cysteine to phenylalanine, the CDR3 counts 14 amino acids. Only the CDR3 DNA is retained, 42 bases long and in frame from the first base. According to the germline V gene (reference sequence), CDR1 reads DFQATT and CDR2 reads SNEGSKA.

The source material was axillary lymph node tissue. This TCR came from a female donor with breast cancer. Some clones in this sample may be carry-over from other donors' samples. The chain uses TRBV20-1 and TRBJ2-3, and 9 junctional nucleotides match TRBD2. The sequence in DNA is TGCAGTGCAACCAGCGGGGGGAACACAGATACGCAGTATTTT. The encoded protein is CSATSGGNTDTQYF.